A single sample is the source of the 18 T cell receptor beta chains below, sequenced in a study of post-analysis software for immune sequencing data. Unique molecular identifiers featured in each of the TCR beta cDNA libraries. TCRdb independently ran MiXCR on the PCR reads; one entry per CDR3 protein. The profile covers about 800,000 distinct CDR3 sequences, with 30% appearing a single time and approximately 0.6% taken by the ten largest. No antigens are known for them. Overall study results and limits: Five or six TRBV segments, TRBV5-6, TRBV5-1 and TRBV20-1 among them, were found more frequent in patients than controls.

Material: blood. These receptors were taken from a girl aged 10 to 17 with multiple sclerosis.

The chain joins TRBV6-5 to TRBJ2-7; a weak D match, TRBD1 (6 bases). The CDR3 runs to 14 residues. Trimming removed 4 bases from V and 5 bases from J, with 15 bases in between. Germline V CDR1 and CDR2: MNHEY, SVGAGI. Here the CDR3 reads CASSFTPGAHEQYF. The CDR3 region has the DNA TGTGCCAGCAGTTTTACCCCAGGGGCCCACGAGCAGTACTTC.

The chain links TRBV15 to TRBJ2-5; the D is unclear. V lost 0 bases to trimming and J lost 3 bases, with 14 bases between them. CDR3 size: 16 residues. Germline values: CDR1 LNHNV, CDR2 YYDKDF (reference sequence). This chain's CDR3 is CATSRDKPWLEETQYF. DNA of the CDR3: TGTGCCACCAGCAGAGATAAACCCTGGCTGGAAGAGACCCAGTACTTC.

The chain carries TRBV5-6 and TRBJ2-2; a possible D gene is TRBD1 (5 bases). With 4 bases removed from V and 4 bases from J, the gap between germline ends came to 14 bases. CDR1 is SGHDT and CDR2 is YYEEEE in the germline V gene. The CDR3 length is 15 residues. CDR3 in DNA: TGTGCCAGCAGCCCTGACAGCCTTACCACCGGGGAGCTGTTTTTT. Protein sequence: CASSPDSLTTGELFF.

This clonotype has only a few counts. V gene TRBV27 combines with J gene TRBJ2-5, with 11 bases matching TRBD2. Germline-derived CDR1 and CDR2 are MNHEY and SMNVEV (reference sequence). The CDR3 length is 16 residues. The J segment lost 2 bases and the V segment lost 0 bases, leaving 2 bases of the junction unmatched. CDR3 amino acids: CASSLSLAGGQETQYF. The CDR3 DNA reads TGTGCCAGCAGTTTATCGCTAGCGGGGGGACAAGAGACCCAGTACTTC.

This clonotype was recorded many times. The chain's CDR3 is CASSSRLAGETQYF. Here the CDR3 DNA reads TGCGCCAGCAGCTCACGACTAGCGGGAGAGACCCAGTACTTC. The rearrangement uses TRBV5-1 and TRBJ2-5, with 10 positions matching TRBD2. Losses at the gene ends were 3 bases for V and 4 bases for J; bases not matched to a gene: 3. This CDR3 is 14 amino acids long. Germline values: CDR1 SGHRS, CDR2 YFSETQ.

This clonotype was picked up a small number of times. The rearrangement joins TRBV20-1 to TRBJ1-1, with no clear D. The CDR3 loop spans 13 amino acids. V was shortened by 5 bases and J by 11 bases, with 21 bases between the two germline ends. Germline CDR1 and CDR2: DFQATT and SNEGSKA (reference sequence). CDR3 amino acids: CSAGYRPNSLAFF. Written as DNA, the CDR3 is TGCAGTGCTGGCTACCGACCCAATTCGTTGGCTTTCTTT.

The V gene is TRBV20-1, the J gene TRBJ2-5; the D is unclear. Trimming removed 5 bases at V and 1 base at J, with 14 bases between. The germline gives CDR1 DFQATT, CDR2 SNEGSKA (reference sequence). The CDR3 extends over 14 amino acids. CDR3 residues: CSAGAPLPQETQYF. CDR3 DNA sequence: TGCAGTGCTGGCGCCCCCTTACCCCAAGAGACCCAGTACTTC.

The chain is built from TRBV7-9 and TRBJ2-3; possibly TRBD1 for D (5 bases). V lost 4 bases, J lost 1 base, and 21 bases lay in between. CDR1 and CDR2 (germline): SEHNR, FQNEAQ (reference sequence). The CDR3 spans 18 residues. CDR3: CASSSGFPRGRRTDTQYF. CDR3 bases: TGTGCCAGCAGCTCAGGGTTCCCCCGCGGAAGGCGCACAGATACGCAGTATTTT.

This clonotype came up a few times. The chain employs TRBV6-1 and TRBJ2-4; 9 bases align to TRBD1. Germline V gene data show CDR1 as MNHNS and CDR2 as SASEGT. This CDR3 comprises 16 residues. Germline trimming cut 7 bases from V and 0 bases from J; bases unmatched to any gene: 7. The DNA for the CDR3 is TGTGCCAGCAATTCGGGGACAGGGTTAGCCAAAAACATTCAGTACTTC. Its translation is CASNSGTGLAKNIQYF.

The chain joins TRBV27 to TRBJ1-5; D is unclear. The ends were cut back, 6 bases at V and 7 bases at J, with 16 bases in the middle. The germline V gene encodes CDR1 MNHEY and CDR2 SMNVEV (reference sequence). The CDR3 is 14 residues long. The CDR3 is CASSPSVPWQPQHF. CDR3 DNA: TGTGCCAGCAGCCCCTCCGTCCCTTGGCAGCCCCAGCATTTT.

The chain uses TRBV12-3 or TRBV12-4 and TRBJ2-1; 10 nucleotides line up with TRBD1. Trimming cost V 6 bases and J 4 bases; bases outside gene matches: 9. The CDR3 is 16 amino acids. CDR3 amino acids: CASSRSRTGGYNEQFF. CDR3 DNA: TGTGCCAGCAGCCGCTCCAGGACAGGGGGGTACAATGAGCAGTTCTTC.

V is TRBV5-1 and J is TRBJ2-1, with TRBD2 matching 7 bases. Germline V gene data show CDR1 as SGHRS and CDR2 as YFSETQ. The CDR3 sequence is 17 residues long. V was clipped by 0 bases and J by 8 bases; unmatched bases: 14. The CDR3 DNA is TGCGCCAGCAGCTTGGCCCGCGGGGGACGGGTTATGGATGAGCAGTTCTTC. It yields the protein CASSLARGGRVMDEQFF.

This sequence joins TRBV5-1 and TRBJ1-1; 11 positions match TRBD1. Germline V gives CDR1 SGHRS, CDR2 YFSETQ. V shed 0 bases and J 1 base; nucleotides not matched to a gene: 2. The CDR3 contains 16 residues. The CDR3 loop reads CASSLAGQGANTEAFF. The CDR3 DNA reads as TGCGCCAGCAGCTTGGCTGGACAGGGGGCGAACACTGAAGCTTTCTTT. Variable domain in full (rest from reference TRBV5-1 and TRBJ1-1): KAGVTQTPRYLIKTRGQQVTLSCSPISGHRSVSWYQQTPGQGLQFLFEYFSETQRNKGNFPGRFSGRQFSNSRSEMNVSTLELGDSALYLCASSLAGQGANTEAFFGQGTRLTVV.

This clonotype was detected a few times. The chain carries TRBV29-1 and TRBJ2-1; D could derive from TRBD1 or TRBD2 (5 bases each). CDR1 and CDR2 (germline): SQVTM, ANQGSEA. CDR3 length: 12 amino acids. V dropped 6 bases and J dropped 6 bases, with 12 bases sitting between them. The CDR3 DNA reads as TGCAGCGTGGATGGGGGTGCCAATGAGCAGTTCTTC. As protein: CSVDGGANEQFF.

This clonotype was detected only a few times. The chain couples TRBV29-1 to TRBJ2-7, with D perhaps matching TRBD1 (6 bases). This CDR3 has 14 amino acids. Trimming took off 3 bases at V and 1 base at J, with 13 bases between the two ends. Germline V gives CDR1 SQVTM, CDR2 ANQGSEA. CDR3 DNA sequence: TGCAGCGTTGACGCCTCGGGACAATCCTACGAGCAGTACTTC. Encoded protein: CSVDASGQSYEQYF.

The chain combines TRBV9 with TRBJ2-3; 7 nucleotides match TRBD2. The V and J ends lost 4 bases and 8 bases, in that order; junction bases with no gene match: 13. The CDR3 loop spans 15 amino acids. Germline V gene sequence: CDR1 SGDLS, CDR2 YYNGEE. CDR3 bases: TGTGCCAGCAGCCCTAGCGGCGGGGTCGTTGGTACGCAGTATTTT. Translating it yields CASSPSGGVVGTQYF.

The chain recombines TRBV7-9 with TRBJ1-1; D perhaps matches TRBD1 (5 bases). The CDR3 has 15 residues. Trimming stripped 5 bases from V and 0 bases from J, with 13 bases between. Germline CDR1 and CDR2: SEHNR and FQNEAQ (reference sequence). The CDR3 DNA sequence: TGTGCCAGCAGCGCGTCGGGGACGGTGAACACTGAAGCTTTCTTT. Translated, it gives CASSASGTVNTEAFF.

Concerning this clonotype: Here the CDR3 omits its conserved ending phenylalanine or tryptophan, so a read error is the likely source. J is TRBJ2-3 and V is TRBV15; no firm D call. Trimming cost V 1 base and J 2 bases, with 7 bases left between them. CDR1 and CDR2 (germline): LNHNV, YYDKDF (reference sequence). The CDR3 loop spans 14 amino acids. CDR3 protein: CATSRADSTDTQYS. CDR3 nucleotides: TGTGCCACCAGCAGAGCGGATTCCACAGATACGCAGTATTCT.